This T cell receptor beta chain emerged from a study of vaccination effects on CD4 cells after COVID-19. Trimming took 3 bases from V and 5 from J, leaving 26 bases between them. Germline lookup yields CDR1 GTSNPN and CDR2 SVGIG (reference sequence). The CDR3 is 17 amino acids. Clones were sequenced by immunoSEQ multiplex PCR, and TCRdb holds only the in-frame ones, with some missing. The sample carries 30,000 to 40,000 clones, around four fifths recorded once. Before sequencing took place, the ViraFEST assay used viral peptide pools to expand antigen-specific CD4+ T cells. Following 10 days of culture, CD4+ T cells were isolated. Previously uninfected by SARS-CoV-2, the vaccine recipients also showed negative nucleocapsid antibodies. Turning to this clone: Its specificity is not known.

The sequencing here drew on CD4+ T cells from PBMCs cultured with HCoV-OC43 spike peptides, taken before COVID-19 vaccination. Noted subset: HCoV-OC43 spike overlapping peptide pool stimulation. The TCR originated in a human donor who received a COVID-19 vaccine. V and J are TRBV30 and TRBJ2-7, with D tentatively TRBD1 or TRBD2 (5 bases each). The CDR3 coding sequence is TGTGCCTGGAGGGACCCCAGGCGTGGGGGTAATACTAACGAGCAGTACTTC. This codes for CAWRDPRRGGNTNEQYF.